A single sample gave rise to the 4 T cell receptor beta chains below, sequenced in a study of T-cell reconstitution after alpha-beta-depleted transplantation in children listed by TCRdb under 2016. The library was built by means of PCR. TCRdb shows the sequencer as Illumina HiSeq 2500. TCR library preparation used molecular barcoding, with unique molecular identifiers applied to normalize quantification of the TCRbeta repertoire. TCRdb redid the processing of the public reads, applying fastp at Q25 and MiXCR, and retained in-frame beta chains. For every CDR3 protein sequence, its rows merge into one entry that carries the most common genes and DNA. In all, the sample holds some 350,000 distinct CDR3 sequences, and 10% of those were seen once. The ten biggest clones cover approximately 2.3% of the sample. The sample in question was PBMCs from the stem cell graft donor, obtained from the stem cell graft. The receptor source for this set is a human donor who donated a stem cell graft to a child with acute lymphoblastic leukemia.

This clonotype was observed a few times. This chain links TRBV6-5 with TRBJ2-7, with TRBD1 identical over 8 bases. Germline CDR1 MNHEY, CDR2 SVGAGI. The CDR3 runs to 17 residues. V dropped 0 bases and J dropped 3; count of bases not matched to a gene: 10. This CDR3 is CASSYSSSGGVGYEQYF. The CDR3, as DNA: TGTGCCAGCAGTTACTCATCTTCAGGGGGCGTTGGCTACGAGCAGTACTTC.

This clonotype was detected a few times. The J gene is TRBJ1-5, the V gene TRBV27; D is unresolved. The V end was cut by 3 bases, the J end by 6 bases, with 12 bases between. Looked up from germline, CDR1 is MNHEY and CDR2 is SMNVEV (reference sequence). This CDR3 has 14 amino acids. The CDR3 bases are TGTGCCAGCAGTTTTGCGGGAGAGAGTCAGCCCCAGCATTTT. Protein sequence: CASSFAGESQPQHF.

The CDR3 loop reads CASSAGTANTGELFF. The CDR3 DNA reads as TGTGCCAGCAGCGCCGGGACAGCGAACACCGGGGAGCTGTTTTTT. V and J are TRBV5-5 and TRBJ2-2; TRBD1 matches at 7 bases. This CDR3 spans 15 amino acids. Germline CDR1 reads SGHKS; CDR2 reads YYEKEE (reference sequence). V lost 4 bases and J lost 0; bases outside the gene matches: 3.

CDR3 loop: CASSTDRGTEAFF. CDR3 nucleotides: TGTGCCAGCAGTACCGACAGGGGCACTGAAGCTTTCTTT. The chain recombines TRBV7-9 with TRBJ1-1, with TRBD1 matching over 8 bases. The length of the CDR3 is 13 residues. Germline loops: CDR1 SEHNR, CDR2 FQNEAQ (reference sequence). J gave up 4 bases and V 6 bases, and 4 bases lay outside the gene matches.